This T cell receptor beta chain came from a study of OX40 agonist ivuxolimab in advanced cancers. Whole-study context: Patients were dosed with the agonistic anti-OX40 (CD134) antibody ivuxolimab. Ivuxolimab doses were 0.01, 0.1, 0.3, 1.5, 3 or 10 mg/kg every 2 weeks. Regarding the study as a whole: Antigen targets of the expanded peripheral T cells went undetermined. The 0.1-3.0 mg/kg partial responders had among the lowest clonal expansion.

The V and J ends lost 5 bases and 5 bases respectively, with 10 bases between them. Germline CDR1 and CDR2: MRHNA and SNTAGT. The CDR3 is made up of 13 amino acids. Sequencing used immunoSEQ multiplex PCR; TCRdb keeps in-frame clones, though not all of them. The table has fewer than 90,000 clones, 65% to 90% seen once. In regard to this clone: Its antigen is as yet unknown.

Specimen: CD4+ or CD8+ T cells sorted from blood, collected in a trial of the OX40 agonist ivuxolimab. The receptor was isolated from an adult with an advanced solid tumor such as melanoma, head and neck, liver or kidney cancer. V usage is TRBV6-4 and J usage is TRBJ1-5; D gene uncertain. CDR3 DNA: TGTGCCAGCAGTCCCGAGGGAGATCAGCCCCAGCATTTT. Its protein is CASSPEGDQPQHF.